This T cell receptor (beta chain) was documented in a study of blood T cell repertoires in COVID-19. Looking at the study overall: The samples span acute and convalescent COVID-19 from the United States, Italy and Spain.

Trimming removed 4 bases from V and 8 bases from J; junction bases left unmatched: 13. There are 15 residues in the CDR3. Germline assignment: CDR1 LGHDT and CDR2 YNNKEL (reference sequence). Sequencing was performed with immunoSEQ multiplex PCR; in TCRdb, only in-frame clones are kept and a portion is missing. The sample lists about 140,000 clones, over 75% occurring once. This sequence was found in a man in his fifties or sixties with active or convalescent COVID-19. Sequencing was carried out using peripheral blood. The rearrangement joins TRBV3-1 (or the pseudogene TRBV3-2) to TRBJ1-1; 7 nucleotides match TRBD1. DNA of the CDR3: TGTGCCAGCAGCCGACTCGCTCCTCAGGGGGAGGAAGCTTTCTTT. This translates into CASSRLAPQGEEAFF.